Shown below are 26 T cell receptor beta chains from a single sample sequenced in a study of patients and donors after allogeneic stem cell transplantation. MiXCR, applied by TCRdb to the RT-PCR reads, yields one record per CDR3 protein. This table has under 170,000 distinct CDR3 sequences, about 36% appearing once. The sample was blood, either unsorted or a sorted T cell fraction (not recorded which). The receptors shown here come from a human donor who was either an allogeneic HSCT recipient or a stem cell or donor lymphocyte infusion donor (not recorded which). It is not recorded whose cells these are; they may come from a transplant donor.

This chain joins TRBV7-6 and TRBJ1-5; D is undetermined. The V end lost 5 bases, the J end lost 0 bases, and 17 bases lay between the germline ends. The CDR3 is 17 amino acids. From germline, CDR1 is SGHVS and CDR2 FNYEAQ. The CDR3 DNA reads as TGTGCCAGCAGCGTAGGCGACGGGGTCTATAGCAATCAGCCCCAGCATTTT. This sequence encodes CASSVGDGVYSNQPQHF.

This clonotype has just a few counts. The rearrangement links TRBV20-1 to TRBJ1-1; D may be TRBD1 (6 bases). CDR1 is DFQATT and CDR2 is SNEGSKA in the germline V gene (reference sequence). The CDR3 is 14 residues long. The V and J ends lost 4 bases and 5 bases respectively, with 17 bases between them. Here the CDR3 DNA reads TGCAGTGCTACAACCCCTACAGGGAAGACTGAAGCTTTCTTT. It is translated as CSATTPTGKTEAFF.

V and J are TRBV12-3 or TRBV12-4 and TRBJ2-7; TRBD1 matches at 7 bases. V lost 5 bases and J lost 4; bases outside the gene matches: 5. This CDR3 spans 13 amino acids. The CDR3 DNA follows: TGTGCCAGCAGTCACAGGGGACCTTACGAGCAGTACTTC. This encodes CASSHRGPYEQYF.

The chain combines TRBV7-2 with TRBJ1-2; D perhaps matches TRBD1 (5 bases). The CDR3 extends over 16 amino acids. Germline CDR1 and CDR2: SGHTA and FQGNSA. Trimming cost V 2 bases and J 3 bases, with 16 bases left between them. The CDR3: CASSLRRGVSYYGYTF. The CDR3 coding sequence is TGTGCCAGCAGCTTACGAAGGGGCGTCAGCTACTATGGCTACACCTTC.

In this sample, this clonotype turned up a few times. The gene calls are TRBV28 and TRBJ1-6, with 10 bases aligning to TRBD1. The germline gives CDR1 MDHEN, CDR2 SYDVKM. The CDR3 has 16 amino acids. After removal of 6 bases from V and 9 bases from J, the junction contained 11 bases not matched to a gene. The CDR3 DNA sequence: TGTGCCAGCAGACCCCTTGGACAGGGGGTCGGTTCACCCCTCCACTTT. It specifies CASRPLGQGVGSPLHF. Based on the CDR3 plus reference TRBV28 and TRBJ1-6, the full variable domain is DVKVTQSSRYLVKRTGEKVFLECVQDMDHENMFWYRQDPGLGLRLIYFSYDVKMKEKGDIPEGYSVSREKKERFSLILESASTNQTSMYLCASRPLGQGVGSPLHFGNGTRLTVT.

This rearrangement joins TRBV3-1 to TRBJ1-6, with TRBD1 as a possible D gene (6 bases). Trimming cost V 5 bases and J 10 bases, with 15 bases left between them. This CDR3 is 14 amino acids long. Germline V gives CDR1 LGHDT, CDR2 YNNKEL (reference sequence). The CDR3 DNA reads as TGTGCCAGCAGCAAACGCAGGGGCAAGTCACCCCTCCACTTT. As protein: CASSKRRGKSPLHF. The variable domain in full, with the rest retrieved from reference TRBV3-1 and TRBJ1-6, is DTAVSQTPKYLVTQMGNDKSIKCEQNLGHDTMYWYKQDSKKFLKIMFSYNNKELIINETVPNRFSPKSPDKAHLNLHINSLELGDSAVYFCASSKRRGKSPLHFGNGTRLTVT.

The V call is TRBV20-1, the J call TRBJ2-3; D might be TRBD1 (6 bases). The V end was cut by 4 bases, the J end by 6 bases, with 17 bases between. Germline loops: CDR1 DFQATT, CDR2 SNEGSKA (reference sequence). The CDR3 runs 14 residues. CDR3 amino acids: CSANLASGEDTQYF. In DNA, the CDR3 is TGCAGTGCTAACCTGGCCTCAGGGGAGGATACGCAGTATTTT.

The chain uses TRBV9 and TRBJ1-1, with D maybe TRBD1 (5 bases). The CDR3 sequence is 15 residues long. Deletions cut 4 bases from V and 1 base from J, with 14 bases between. Germline CDR1 SGDLS, CDR2 YYNGEE. The CDR3 sequence is CASSLPRDGNTEAFF. The CDR3 nucleotides read TGTGCCAGCAGCTTACCCCGGGACGGGAACACTGAAGCTTTCTTT.

This chain joins TRBV6-1 and TRBJ1-2; D gene ambiguous. The CDR3 is made up of 15 amino acids. Germline CDR1 is MNHNS and CDR2 is SASEGT. The germline V and J ends were trimmed by 2 bases and 3 bases, with 13 bases remaining between them. In DNA form, the CDR3 reads TGTGCCAGCAGTGAATTGCCGTTCCTAGACTATGGCTACACCTTC. Residues: CASSELPFLDYGYTF.

In this sample, this clonotype turned up a few times. This rearrangement joins TRBV4-3 to TRBJ1-3; D is uncertain. V lost 3 bases, J lost 2 bases, and 17 bases lay in between. The CDR3 covers 17 residues. Germline CDR1 reads LGHNA; CDR2 reads YSLEER. This chain's CDR3 is CASSQDLWRTAGNTIYF. The CDR3 nucleotides are TGCGCCAGCAGCCAGGATCTGTGGAGGACTGCTGGAAACACCATATATTTT.

The chain is built from TRBV9 and TRBJ2-7, with D possibly TRBD1 on 6 matching bases. The CDR3 covers 14 residues. The V end lost 0 bases, the J end lost 4 bases, and 11 bases lay between the germline ends. Per germline, CDR1 SGDLS and CDR2 YYNGEE. CDR3 nucleotides: TGTGCCAGCAGCGTAGGTCCGACAGGTTACGAGCAGTACTTC. This encodes CASSVGPTGYEQYF.

The chain recombines TRBV3-1 with TRBJ1-2; 10 bases fit TRBD1. The J segment lost 4 bases and the V segment lost 4 bases, leaving 6 bases of the junction unmatched. CDR1 LGHDT and CDR2 YNNKEL come from the germline V gene (reference sequence). CDR3 length: 15 amino acids. The CDR3: CASSPDRGRGYGYTF. In nucleotides, the CDR3 is TGTGCCAGCAGCCCCGACAGGGGGCGCGGCTATGGCTACACCTTC.

This clonotype was seen once. The chain recombines TRBV11-1 with TRBJ2-2; no clear D. The ends were cut back, 8 bases at V and 4 bases at J, with 20 bases in the middle. CDR3 length equals 16 residues. The V gene's germline CDR1 is SGHAT and CDR2 FQDESV (reference sequence). CDR3 DNA sequence: TGTGCCAGCTCCCTCCCCCAAGGGCCAACCACCGGGGAGCTGTTTTTT. Protein product: CASSLPQGPTTGELFF.

The chain is built from TRBV24-1 and TRBJ2-1; TRBD1 matches 9 bases. In germline, CDR1 is KGHDR, CDR2 SFDVKD. Unmatched junction bases numbered 5, after V lost 4 bases and J lost 5 bases. The CDR3 consists of 15 residues. The CDR3 reads CATSDRDRVDNEQFF. The DNA for the CDR3 is TGTGCCACCAGTGACCGGGACAGGGTCGACAATGAGCAGTTCTTC.

This clonotype has a handful of counts. The rearrangement uses TRBV20-1 and TRBJ1-2, with D perhaps TRBD1 (5 bases). The CDR3 length is 14 residues. CDR1 is DFQATT and CDR2 is SNEGSKA in the germline V gene (reference sequence). V was clipped by 4 bases and J by 0 bases, with 12 bases between them. CDR3 protein: CSATPGLANYGYTF. CDR3 DNA: TGCAGTGCTACCCCAGGGTTGGCTAACTATGGCTACACCTTC.

This chain links TRBV27 with TRBJ1-4; D unresolved. The CDR3 is made up of 14 amino acids. Per the germline V gene, CDR1 is MNHEY and CDR2 is SMNVEV (reference sequence). V lost 1 base and J lost 8, with 11 bases in between. The CDR3 is CASSLYSAGEKLFF. In DNA, the CDR3 is TGTGCCAGCAGTTTATATTCTGCTGGAGAAAAACTGTTTTTT.

At least ten counts were recorded for this clonotype. The rearrangement links TRBV5-6 to TRBJ1-5; D gene unclear. CDR1 and CDR2 from the germline V gene are SGHDT and YYEEEE. The CDR3 has 17 amino acids. Trimming removed 4 bases from V and 1 base from J, with 18 bases in between. In nucleotides, the CDR3 is TGTGCCAGCAGCCGTAGGCCCCCTGGGAGAAGCAATCAGCCCCAGCATTTT. Translating it yields CASSRRPPGRSNQPQHF.

This clonotype has a single count. CDR3 nucleotides: TGCGCCAGCAAAGACGGCGGGGGCACAGATACGCAGTATTTT. This codes for CASKDGGGTDTQYF. This sequence joins TRBV5-1 and TRBJ2-3; D is possibly TRBD2 (6 bases). CDR3 length: 14 residues. The V end was cut by 6 bases, the J end by 1 base, with 12 bases between. Germline V gene lookup returns CDR1 SGHRS and CDR2 YFSETQ.

This clonotype was seen more than once but under ten times. V and J are TRBV6-6 and TRBJ1-5; possibly TRBD1 for D (5 bases). The CDR3 runs to 14 residues. V was pared by 4 bases and J by 4 bases, with 11 bases between. The V gene's germline CDR1 is MNHNY and CDR2 SVGAGI (reference sequence). The CDR3 DNA follows: TGTGCCAGCAGTTGGGGGGACGGAAATCAGCCCCAGCATTTT. This codes for CASSWGDGNQPQHF.

The rearrangement links TRBV6-5 to TRBJ2-3, with 7 bases fitting TRBD2. Germline CDR1 MNHEY, CDR2 SVGAGI. V lost 0 bases and J lost 6; bases outside the gene matches: 3. The CDR3 sequence is 14 residues long. CDR3 sequence: CASSYSRGTDTQYF. CDR3 sequence (DNA): TGTGCCAGCAGTTACTCGCGGGGGACGGATACGCAGTATTTT.

In its sample, this clonotype was seen a few times. The genes are TRBV12-3 or TRBV12-4 and TRBJ1-6; 7 nucleotides align to TRBD1. V shed 0 bases and J 6 bases; nucleotides not matched to a gene: 2. This CDR3 region has 15 residues. The CDR3 loop reads CASSLANRGNSPLHF. CDR3 in DNA: TGTGCCAGCAGTTTAGCGAACAGGGGTAATTCACCCCTCCACTTT.

The V and J genes are TRBV28 and TRBJ1-5; D is unclear. Trimming left V 6 bases short and J 6 bases short, with 24 bases between. The germline gives CDR1 MDHEN, CDR2 SYDVKM. There are 17 residues in the CDR3. The CDR3 sequence is CASSFSVLKKNAQPQHF. CDR3 nucleotide sequence: TGTGCCAGCAGCTTCTCTGTACTGAAGAAAAATGCTCAGCCCCAGCATTTT. The entire variable domain, with the rest obtained from reference TRBV28 and TRBJ1-5, is as follows: DVKVTQSSRYLVKRTGEKVFLECVQDMDHENMFWYRQDPGLGLRLIYFSYDVKMKEKGDIPEGYSVSREKKERFSLILESASTNQTSMYLCASSFSVLKKNAQPQHFGDGTRLSIL.

The V and J genes are TRBV12-3 or TRBV12-4 and TRBJ2-5, with a possible D match to TRBD2 (5 bases). The CDR3 loop spans 14 amino acids. V was cut by 1 base and J by 5 bases, with 11 bases left in between. DNA of the CDR3: TGTGCCAGCAGTTTAGGACCACGCGGGGAGACCCAGTACTTC. Its translation is CASSLGPRGETQYF.

This clonotype was recorded a few times. This chain connects TRBV28 to TRBJ1-2; D is uncertain. Germline CDR1 MDHEN, CDR2 SYDVKM. This CDR3 has 14 residues. V was pared by 3 bases and J by 2 bases, with 10 bases between. The CDR3 DNA follows: TGTGCCAGCAGTTTTAGCAGGAAGAACTATGGCTACACCTTC. It specifies CASSFSRKNYGYTF.

This clonotype showed up just a few times. The rearrangement uses TRBV27 and TRBJ1-1; D possibly corresponds to TRBD1 (5 bases). This CDR3 contains 16 residues. Trimming removed 2 bases from V and 0 bases from J, with 13 bases in between. The germline gives CDR1 MNHEY, CDR2 SMNVEV (reference sequence). The CDR3 protein is CASSLGGGWVNTEAFF. The CDR3 DNA is TGTGCCAGCAGTTTAGGCGGGGGTTGGGTGAACACTGAAGCTTTCTTT.

CDR3 DNA sequence: TGTGCCAGCAGCCTAGGGCTATCTCGCGGCTACACCTTC. It translates to CASSLGLSRGYTF. The J gene is TRBJ1-2, the V gene TRBV7-9; D is undetermined. Germline CDR1 and CDR2: SEHNR and FQNEAQ (reference sequence). V lost 5 bases and J 8 bases, leaving 15 bases between the germline ends. The CDR3 has 13 residues.